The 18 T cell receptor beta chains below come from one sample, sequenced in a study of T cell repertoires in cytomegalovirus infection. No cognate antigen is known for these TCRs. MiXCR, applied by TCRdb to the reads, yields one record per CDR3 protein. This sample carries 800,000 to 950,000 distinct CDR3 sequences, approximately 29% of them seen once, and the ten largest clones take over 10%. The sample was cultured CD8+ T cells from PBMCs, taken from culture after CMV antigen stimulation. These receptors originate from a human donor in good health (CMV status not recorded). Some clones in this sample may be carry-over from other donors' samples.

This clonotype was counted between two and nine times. In nucleotides, the CDR3 is TGTGCCAGCAGTGAAGAGGCTAGCGGGGGGGGACTCCCCTACAATGAGCAGTTCTTC. Translated, it gives CASSEEASGGGLPYNEQFF. The genes are TRBV6-1 and TRBJ2-1; 12 bases map to TRBD2. Trimming removed 1 base from V and 2 bases from J; junction bases left unmatched: 9. This CDR3 contains 19 residues. Germline CDR1 is MNHNS and CDR2 is SASEGT.

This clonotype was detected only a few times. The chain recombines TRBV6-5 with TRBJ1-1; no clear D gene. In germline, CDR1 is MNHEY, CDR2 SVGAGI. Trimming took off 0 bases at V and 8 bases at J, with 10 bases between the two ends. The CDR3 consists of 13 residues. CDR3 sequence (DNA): TGTGCCAGCAGTTACTCCCTCTTTAGCGAAGCTTTCTTT. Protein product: CASSYSLFSEAFF.

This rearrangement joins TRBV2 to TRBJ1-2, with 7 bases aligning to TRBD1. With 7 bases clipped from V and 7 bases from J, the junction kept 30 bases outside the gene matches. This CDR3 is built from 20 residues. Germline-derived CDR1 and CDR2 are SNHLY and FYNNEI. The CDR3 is CASKYFRDSEGSSFKGGYTF. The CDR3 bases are TGTGCCAGCAAATATTTCCGGGACAGCGAAGGTTCCAGCTTTAAGGGTGGCTACACCTTC.

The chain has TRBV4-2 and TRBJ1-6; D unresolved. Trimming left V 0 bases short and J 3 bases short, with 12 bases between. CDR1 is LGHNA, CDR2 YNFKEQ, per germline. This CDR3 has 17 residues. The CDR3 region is CASSQDLTDDYNSPLHF. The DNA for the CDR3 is TGTGCCAGCAGCCAAGATTTGACGGACGACTATAATTCACCCCTCCACTTT.

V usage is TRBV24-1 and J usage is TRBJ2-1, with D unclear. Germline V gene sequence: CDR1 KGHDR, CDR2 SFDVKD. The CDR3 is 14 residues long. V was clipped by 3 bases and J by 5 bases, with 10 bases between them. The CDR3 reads CATSDPTWDNEQFF. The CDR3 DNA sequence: TGTGCCACCAGTGATCCTACCTGGGACAATGAGCAGTTCTTC.

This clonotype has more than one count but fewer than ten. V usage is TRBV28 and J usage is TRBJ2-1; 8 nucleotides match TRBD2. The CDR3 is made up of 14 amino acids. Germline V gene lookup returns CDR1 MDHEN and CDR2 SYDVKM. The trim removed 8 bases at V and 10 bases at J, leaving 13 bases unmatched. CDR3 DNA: TGTGCCAGCGGACCGTTAGTAGCGGGGTCGGAGCAGTTCTTC. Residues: CASGPLVAGSEQFF.

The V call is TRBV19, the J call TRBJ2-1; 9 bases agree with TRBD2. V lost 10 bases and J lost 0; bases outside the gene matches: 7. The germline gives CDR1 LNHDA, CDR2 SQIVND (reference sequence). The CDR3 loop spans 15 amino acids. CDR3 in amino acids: CATHSGGRSYNEQFF. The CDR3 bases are TGTGCCACTCATAGCGGGGGTCGCTCCTACAATGAGCAGTTCTTC.

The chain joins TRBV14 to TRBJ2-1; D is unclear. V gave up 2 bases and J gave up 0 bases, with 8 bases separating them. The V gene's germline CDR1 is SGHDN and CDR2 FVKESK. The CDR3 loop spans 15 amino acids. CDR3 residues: CASSQQSSSYNEQFF. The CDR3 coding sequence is TGTGCCAGCAGCCAACAGAGCTCCTCCTACAATGAGCAGTTCTTC.

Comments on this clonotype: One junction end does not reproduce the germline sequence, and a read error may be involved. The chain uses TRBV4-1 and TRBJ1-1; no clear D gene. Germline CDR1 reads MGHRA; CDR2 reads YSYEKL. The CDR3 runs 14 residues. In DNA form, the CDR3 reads TGCGCCAACAGCCAAGGGCCGGGGAACACTGAAGCTTTCTTT. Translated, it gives CANSQGPGNTEAFF.

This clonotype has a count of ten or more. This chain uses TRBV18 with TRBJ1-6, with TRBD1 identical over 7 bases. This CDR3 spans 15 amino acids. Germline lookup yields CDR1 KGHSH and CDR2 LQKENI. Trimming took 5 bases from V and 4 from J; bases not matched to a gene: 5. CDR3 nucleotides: TGTGCCAGCTCAGACCAGGGGGATTATAATTCACCCCTCCACTTT. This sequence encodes CASSDQGDYNSPLHF.

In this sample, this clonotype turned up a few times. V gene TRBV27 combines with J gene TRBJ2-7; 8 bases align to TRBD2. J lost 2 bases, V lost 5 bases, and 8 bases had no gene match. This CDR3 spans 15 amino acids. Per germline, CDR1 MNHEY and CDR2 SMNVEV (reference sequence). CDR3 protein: CASSPWGLGAYEQYF. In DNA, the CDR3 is TGTGCCAGCAGTCCCTGGGGACTAGGGGCCTACGAGCAGTACTTC.

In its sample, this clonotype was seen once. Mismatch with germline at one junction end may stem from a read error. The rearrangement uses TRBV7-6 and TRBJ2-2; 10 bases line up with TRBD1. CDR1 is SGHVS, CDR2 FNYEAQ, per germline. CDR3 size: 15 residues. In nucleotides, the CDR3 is TGTGCCGGCAGCAGGACAGGGGGTAACACCGGGGAGCTGTTTTTT. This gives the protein CAGSRTGGNTGELFF. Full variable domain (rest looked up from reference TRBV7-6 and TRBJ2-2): GAGVSQSPRYKVTKRGQDVALRCDPISGHVSLYWYRQALGQGPEFLTYFNYEAQQDKSGLPNDRFSAERPEGSISTLTIQRTEQRDSAMYRCAGSRTGGNTGELFFGEGSRLTVL.

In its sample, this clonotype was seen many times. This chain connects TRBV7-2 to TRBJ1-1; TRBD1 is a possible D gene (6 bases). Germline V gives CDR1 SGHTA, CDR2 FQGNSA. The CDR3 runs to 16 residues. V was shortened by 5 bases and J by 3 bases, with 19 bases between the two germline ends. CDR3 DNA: TGTGCCAGCAGCCCCCTAGGGGGGGCGGCGGACACTGAAGCTTTCTTT. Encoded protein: CASSPLGGAADTEAFF.

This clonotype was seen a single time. CDR3 loop: CASSPANRVGEKLFF. The CDR3 region has the DNA TGCGCCAGCAGCCCCGCTAACAGGGTCGGAGAAAAACTGTTTTTT. This rearrangement joins TRBV5-1 to TRBJ1-4; a possible D gene is TRBD1 (6 bases). The V end was cut by 4 bases, the J end by 8 bases, with 18 bases between. The CDR3 is 15 amino acids. Germline V gene sequence: CDR1 SGHRS, CDR2 YFSETQ.

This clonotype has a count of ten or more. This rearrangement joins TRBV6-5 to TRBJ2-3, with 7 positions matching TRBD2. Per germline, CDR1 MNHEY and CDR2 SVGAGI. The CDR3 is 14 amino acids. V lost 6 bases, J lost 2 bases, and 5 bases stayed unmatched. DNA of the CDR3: TGTGCCAGCAGCCCTCTAGCGGTCACAGATACGCAGTATTTT. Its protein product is CASSPLAVTDTQYF.

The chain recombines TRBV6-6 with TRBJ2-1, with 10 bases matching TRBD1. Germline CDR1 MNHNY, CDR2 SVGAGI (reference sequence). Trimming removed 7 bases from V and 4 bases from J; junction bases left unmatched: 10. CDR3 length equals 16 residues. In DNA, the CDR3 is TGTGCCAGCATCCTTACTCAGGGACAGGGGTACAATGAGCAGTTCTTC. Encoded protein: CASILTQGQGYNEQFF.

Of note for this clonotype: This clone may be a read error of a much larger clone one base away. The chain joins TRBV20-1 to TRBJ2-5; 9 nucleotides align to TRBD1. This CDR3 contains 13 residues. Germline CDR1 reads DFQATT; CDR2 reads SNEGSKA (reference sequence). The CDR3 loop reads CSTSNRGRETQYF. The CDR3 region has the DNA TGCAGTACTAGCAACAGGGGGCGGGAGACCCAGTACTTC.

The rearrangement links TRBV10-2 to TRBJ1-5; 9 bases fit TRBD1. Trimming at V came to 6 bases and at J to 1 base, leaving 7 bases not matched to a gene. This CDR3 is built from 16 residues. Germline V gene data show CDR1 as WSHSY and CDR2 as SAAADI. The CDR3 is CASREGQGVSNQPQHF. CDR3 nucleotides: TGCGCCAGCAGGGAGGGACAGGGCGTAAGCAATCAGCCCCAGCATTTT.